The rows below give T cell receptor beta chains drawn from one sample of a study of shared clonotypes between healthy human individuals. Data came from immunoSEQ multiplex PCR; TCRdb stores just in-frame clones and leaves some out. The profile covers about 820,000 clones, with 80% to 95% appearing a single time and 20% to 30% taken by the ten largest. Sequencing used naive CD8+ T cells sorted from blood. The receptors here all came from a man aged 30 to 39 in good health. Both conserved end residues are part of each CDR3. A D gene is named only where the DNA matches it firmly. Size is omitted from some rows. Given values are once, few, many or a class for expanded clones.

NA	TRBD1	TRBV29-1	TRBJ2-1	CSAYGQGSSNEQFF	TGCAGCGCCTATGGACAGGGTAGCTCCAATGAGCAGTTCTTC
NA	NA	TRBV7-9	TRBJ1-1	CASSSRSPSDTEAFF	TGTGCCAGCAGCTCCCGGTCCCCTTCTGACACTGAAGCTTTCTTT
NA	NA	TRBV11-2	TRBJ2-3	CASSLEVRGTDTQYF	TGTGCCAGCAGCTTAGAGGTGCGGGGCACAGATACGCAGTATTTT
once	NA	TRBV19	TRBJ2-7	CASASWEGQYF	TGTGCCAGTGCTAGTTGGGAAGGGCAGTACTTC
NA	NA	TRBV10-3	TRBJ1-4	CAISESGREFGKLFF	TGTGCCATCAGTGAGTCGGGCAGGGAATTTGGAAAACTGTTTTTT
NA	TRBD2	TRBV27	TRBJ2-1	CASSPIAGIYNEQFF	TGTGCCAGCAGTCCAATAGCGGGGATTTACAATGAGCAGTTCTTC
NA	NA	TRBV29-1	TRBJ1-1	CSVPFGTEAFF	TGCAGCGTTCCGTTTGGGACAGAAGCTTTCTTT
NA	TRBD2	TRBV28	TRBJ2-5	CASSSPLGLVGETQYF	TGTGCCAGCAGTTCACCCCTCGGACTAGTAGGGGAGACCCAGTACTTC
NA	NA	TRBV15	TRBJ2-4	CATSSFVAKNIQYF	TGTGCCACCAGCAGTTTTGTAGCCAAAAACATTCAGTACTTC
NA	NA	TRBV27	TRBJ2-7	CASSLAQAYEQYF	TGTGCCAGCAGTTTGGCTCAAGCCTACGAGCAGTACTTC
once	TRBD2	TRBV27	TRBJ2-1	CASSLPRVSGTSYNEQFF	TGTGCCAGCAGTTTACCCCGAGTTAGCGGGACGTCCTACAATGAGCAGTTCTTC
NA	TRBD1	TRBV27	TRBJ2-1	CASRDRGHEQFF	TGTGCCAGCCGGGACAGGGGACATGAGCAGTTCTTC
NA	NA	TRBV2	TRBJ2-7	CATRPTGSTYEQYF	TGTGCCACCCGGCCGACCGGGAGCACCTACGAGCAGTACTTC